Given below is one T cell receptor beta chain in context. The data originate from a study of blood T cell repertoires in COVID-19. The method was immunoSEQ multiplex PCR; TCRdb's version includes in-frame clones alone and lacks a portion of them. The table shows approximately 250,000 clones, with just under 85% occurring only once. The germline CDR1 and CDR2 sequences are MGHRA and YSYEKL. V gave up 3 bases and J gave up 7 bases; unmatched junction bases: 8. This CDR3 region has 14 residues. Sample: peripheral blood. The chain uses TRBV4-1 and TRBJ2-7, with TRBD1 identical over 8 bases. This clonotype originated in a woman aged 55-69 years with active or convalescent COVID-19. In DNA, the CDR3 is TGCGCCAGCAGCCAGACCCAGGGGGCGCGGGAGCAGTACTTC. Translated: CASSQTQGAREQYF.